A single sample is the source of the 10 T cell receptor beta chains below, sequenced in a study. MiXCR was run by TCRdb on the 5' RACE reads, yielding one entry per CDR3 protein. The repertoire holds around 50,000 distinct CDR3 sequences, with 17% as singletons. The sample was naive CD4+ T cells sorted from blood. Subset defined: naive CD4+ T cells, CD4+CD45RA+CD25-. The receptor source for this set is a female donor with breast cancer.

The chain has TRBV7-9 and TRBJ2-6; D not resolved. Trimming pared 10 bases from V and 6 bases from J, leaving 7 bases between. CDR1 is SEHNR, CDR2 FQNEAQ, per germline (reference sequence). The CDR3 has 11 amino acids. The CDR3 is CATQLANVLTF. CDR3 DNA: TGTGCCACCCAGTTGGCCAACGTCCTGACTTTC.

V is TRBV20-1 and J is TRBJ2-3, with D perhaps assigned TRBD1 or TRBD2 (5 bases each). Germline V gene lookup returns CDR1 DFQATT and CDR2 SNEGSKA (reference sequence). CDR3 length: 14 amino acids. V lost 2 bases and J lost 2, with 11 bases in between. The CDR3 DNA is TGCAGTGCTAGACTGGGGGAGAACACAGATACGCAGTATTTT. Translated, it gives CSARLGENTDTQYF.

This clonotype was counted a single time. Just one base apart from a much larger clone, this may be a read error. This rearrangement joins TRBV6-2 or TRBV6-3 to TRBJ2-3; possibly TRBD2 for D (6 bases). The CDR3 extends over 12 amino acids. Germline lookup yields CDR1 MNHEY and CDR2 SVGEGT. V lost 8 bases and J 9 bases, leaving 15 bases between the germline ends. DNA of the CDR3: TGTGCCAGCGGTTTACTCCGGGGGACGCAGTATTTT. This translates into CASGLLRGTQYF.

This clonotype was counted ten times or more. The rearrangement joins TRBV4-2 to TRBJ2-3; 14 positions match TRBD2. Per germline, CDR1 LGHNA and CDR2 YNFKEQ. V gave up 8 bases and J gave up 2 bases; unmatched junction bases: 3. The CDR3 is 15 amino acids. DNA for the CDR3: TGTGCCAGCCGGACTAGCGGGGGGTCCACAGATACGCAGTATTTT. It encodes CASRTSGGSTDTQYF.

This clonotype was counted ten times or more. The V and J genes are TRBV29-1 and TRBJ1-2; D is uncertain. The CDR3 contains 17 residues. Per germline, CDR1 SQVTM and CDR2 ANQGSEA. V lost 2 bases and J 1 base, leaving 20 bases between the germline ends. The CDR3 nucleotides are TGCAGCGTTGAACGTAGACATCCTAGGGCCGGTAACTATGGCTACACCTTC. Translating gives CSVERRHPRAGNYGYTF.

The sample holds many counts of this clonotype. The chain links TRBV7-2 to TRBJ2-3; D call uncertain. V shed 5 bases and J shed 5 bases, with 11 bases lying between them. The germline V gene encodes CDR1 SGHTA and CDR2 FQGNSA. This CDR3 comprises 13 residues. CDR3 amino acids: CASSDHLGDTQYF. CDR3 sequence (DNA): TGTGCCAGCAGCGACCACTTAGGAGATACGCAGTATTTT.

This clonotype has just a few counts. V and J are TRBV10-3 and TRBJ1-1; weak D call: TRBD1 (6 bases). V was clipped by 2 bases and J by 1 base, with 11 bases between them. The CDR3 totals 15 residues. Germline CDR1 is ENHRY and CDR2 is SYGVKD. The CDR3 sequence: CAISENGGQNTEAFF. The CDR3 nucleotides are TGTGCCATCAGTGAGAATGGGGGGCAGAACACTGAAGCTTTCTTT.

This chain connects TRBV4-1 to TRBJ2-5, with 9 positions matching TRBD2. The CDR3 has 21 amino acids. From germline, CDR1 is MGHRA and CDR2 YSYEKL. After removal of 1 base from V and 0 bases from J, the junction contained 18 bases not matched to a gene. CDR3 region: CASSQGPWGSGGYYHQETQYF. The CDR3 nucleotides are TGCGCCAGCAGCCAAGGGCCTTGGGGTAGCGGGGGCTATTATCACCAAGAGACCCAGTACTTC.

In regard to this clonotype: This clone may be a read error of a much larger clone one base away. This chain links TRBV29-1 with TRBJ2-7; 9 nucleotides agree with TRBD1. CDR1 and CDR2 (germline): SQVTM, ANQGSEA. This CDR3 has 13 amino acids. The CDR3 sequence is CRVGTGTPYEQYF. The CDR3 DNA follows: TGCAGAGTTGGGACAGGGACCCCCTACGAGCAGTACTTC.

Worth noting for this clonotype: The junction departs from germline at one end; a sequencing error may be responsible. The chain combines TRBV28 with TRBJ1-1; no clear D gene. The CDR3 is 13 amino acids. Looked up from germline, CDR1 is MDHEN and CDR2 is SYDVKM. The CDR3 spells CASTKNMNTEAFF. For the CDR3, the DNA is TGTGCCAGCACTAAAAACATGAACACTGAGGCTTTCTTT.